This T cell receptor (beta chain) was sequenced during a study of blood T cell repertoires in COVID-19. Sequenced by immunoSEQ multiplex PCR; TCRdb stores in-frame clones only, minus some. In the table there are about 300,000 clones, 70% to 90% of which are singletons. Germline loops: CDR1 MNHEY, CDR2 SVGAGI. CDR3 length: 11 amino acids. V shed 6 bases and J shed 8 bases, with 8 bases lying between them. The chain couples TRBV6-5 to TRBJ2-4; D call uncertain. This TCR came from a woman aged 30 to 39 who had recovered from COVID-19. Sequencing was carried out using peripheral blood. This chain's CDR3 is CASRNADIQYF. CDR3 in DNA: TGTGCCAGCAGAAACGCGGACATTCAGTACTTC.